This T cell receptor (beta chain) was captured in a study of T cells in Graves' hyperthyroidism and ophthalmopathy. About the study: At the time of initial diagnosis and before any treatment, peripheral blood was collected.

Patients counted as stable if ophthalmopathy did not develop within 18 months. Researchers barred patients who had uncontrolled infection, other autoimmune disease, pregnancy or lactation. Comments on this clonotype: Its target is not known. Compared with germline, one end of the junction differs, possibly owing to a read error.

Study results and limitations: By a 13 V-J model, ophthalmopathy was set apart from stable hyperthyroidism.

The CDR3 extends over 15 amino acids. Germline CDR1 SGHTA, CDR2 FQGNSA. Amplification of TCR beta CDR3 regions used RNA as the template. The HTBI primer set was used in a first-round RT-PCR of the TCR CDR3. TCRdb re-called the multiplex PCR reads with MiXCR, one entry per CDR3 protein. The sample comprises 700,000 to 950,000 distinct CDR3 sequences, about a third of which are singletons, and around 30% rests with the top ten. The TCR comes from a woman in her 40s with Graves' hyperthyroidism. The sample taken for sequencing was blood. The chain combines TRBV7-2 with TRBJ1-6; 7 positions agree with TRBD1. The CDR3 here is CASSQEGTVNSPLHF. The DNA for the CDR3 is TGCGCCAGCAGCCAAGAGGGGACAGTAAATTCACCCCTCCACTTT.